Listed below are T cell receptor beta chains from one sample, sequenced in a study of T cells in Graves' hyperthyroidism and ophthalmopathy. In TCRdb, the multiplex PCR reads were re-called with MiXCR into one record per CDR3 protein. The data contain nearly 750,000 distinct CDR3 sequences, 35% of them seen just once; the ten biggest clones take up roughly 31%. The source material was blood. The receptors stem from a woman between 40 and 50 years old with Graves' hyperthyroidism. Both conserved end residues are part of each CDR3. The D gene is left open where the match is weak. Where a row states a size, it is once, few, many or the class of an expanded clone; other rows omit it.

many,TRBJ2-5,TRBV20-1,TRBD2,TGCAGTGCTCTTCCCCTAGCGGGGAACCAAGAGACCCAGTACTTC,CSALPLAGNQETQYF
few,TRBJ2-2,TRBV7-6,TRBD1,TGTGCCAGCAGCTTCTGGGACAGGGGGAATGCGAACACCGGGGAGCTGTTTTTT,CASSFWDRGNANTGELFF
-,TRBJ2-3,TRBV7-7,-,TGTGCTAGCAGCGTAGGGAGCGGAGATACGCAGTATTTT,CASSVGSGDTQYF
-,TRBJ2-1,TRBV7-3,-,TGTGCCAGCAGCTTTCGGACAGAGCAGTTCTTC,CASSFRTEQFF
-,TRBJ1-6,TRBV7-2,TRBD1,TGTGCCAGCAGCAGATGGACAGGTTTGACACCCCTCCACTTT,CASSRWTGLTPLHF
many,TRBJ1-2,TRBV7-8,TRBD1,TGTGCCAGCAGCGTAGGACAGGGGGAGTTCGCCTACACCTTC,CASSVGQGEFAYTF
many,TRBJ1-2,TRBV19,-,TGTGCCAGTCGACACAGGGTAAGGGGCTATGGCTACACCTTC,CASRHRVRGYGYTF
many,TRBJ1-2,TRBV7-9,TRBD1,TGTGCCAGCAGCTTAGGGACTCCCGGGACAGGACCCTATGGCTACACCTTC,CASSLGTPGTGPYGYTF
many,TRBJ2-5,TRBV20-1,TRBD1,TGCAGTGCTTTTACAGGGGTCGATGAGACCCAGTACTTC,CSAFTGVDETQYF
-,TRBJ1-1,TRBV9,-,TGTGCCTGGGGGACCAGTGAAGCTTTCTTT,CAWGTSEAFF